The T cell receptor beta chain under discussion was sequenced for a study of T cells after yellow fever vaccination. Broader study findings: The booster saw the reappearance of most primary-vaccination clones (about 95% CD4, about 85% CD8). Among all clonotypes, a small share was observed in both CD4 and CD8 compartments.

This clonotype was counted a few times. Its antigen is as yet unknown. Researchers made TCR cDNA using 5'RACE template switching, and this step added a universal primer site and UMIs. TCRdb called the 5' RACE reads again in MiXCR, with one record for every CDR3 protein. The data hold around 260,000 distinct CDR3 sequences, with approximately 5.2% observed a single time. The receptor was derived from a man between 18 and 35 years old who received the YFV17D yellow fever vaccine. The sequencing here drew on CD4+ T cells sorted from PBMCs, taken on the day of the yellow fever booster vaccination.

The CDR3 DNA reads as TGTGCTAGTGGATGGACAGCGAACACTGAAGCTTTCTTT. Translating gives CASGWTANTEAFF. The genes are TRBV12-5 and TRBJ1-1; D is possibly TRBD1 (6 bases). V was shortened by 6 bases and J by 1 base, with 9 bases between the two germline ends. Germline V CDR1 and CDR2: LGHNT, FRNRAP. CDR3 length equals 13 residues.